A selection of T cell receptor beta chains follows, all from one sample in a study of Graves' ophthalmopathy and Graves' hyperthyroidism. TCRdb reprocessed the multiplex PCR reads via MiXCR and lists one record per CDR3 protein. The table includes more than 1,000,000 distinct CDR3 sequences, about 35% detected once. Sequences were obtained from peripheral blood or thyroid tissue (not recorded which). The receptors come from an adult man with Graves' hyperthyroidism. CDR3s include the opening cysteine and the closing phenylalanine or tryptophan. The D gene is left open where the match is weak. Clone sizes are given selectively: once, few, many, or a class where the clone is expanded.

clone_size j_call d_call v_call cdr3_aa cdr3_nt
few TRBJ2-6 . TRBV9 CASGFGQTISGANVLTF TGTGCCAGCGGATTCGGACAGACAATCTCTGGGGCCAACGTCCTGACTTTC
many TRBJ1-5 . TRBV15 CATSRAAGVNQPQHF TGTGCCACCAGCAGAGCTGCAGGCGTCAATCAGCCCCAGCATTTT
. TRBJ1-1 . TRBV5-4 CASSFPKNQGFMNTEAFF TGTGCCAGCAGCTTCCCGAAAAACCAGGGCTTTATGAACACTGAAGCTTTCTTT
few TRBJ1-6 . TRBV5-4 CASTGVSPLHF TGTGCCAGCACCGGGGTTTCACCCCTCCACTTT
. TRBJ1-1 . TRBV6-4 CASRVRAGRNTEAFF TGTGCCAGCAGAGTCCGCGCGGGGAGGAACACTGAAGCTTTCTTT
many TRBJ2-7 . TRBV19 CASSQPGHSYEQYF TGTGCCAGTAGTCAGCCGGGTCACTCCTACGAGCAGTACTTC
many TRBJ1-1 . TRBV7-9 CASSTPGEAFF TGTGCCAGCAGTACCCCAGGTGAAGCTTTCTTT
few TRBJ1-5 . TRBV28 CASPGGVRNQPQHF TGTGCCAGTCCCGGCGGGGTGCGGAATCAGCCCCAGCATTTT
few TRBJ1-5 . TRBV4-1 CASSQDNRNQPQHF TGCGCCAGCAGCCAAGATAACAGGAATCAGCCCCAGCATTTT
. TRBJ2-7 TRBD2 TRBV15 CATSRDTLAVEQYF TGTGCCACCAGCAGAGATACGCTAGCGGTTGAGCAGTACTTC
many TRBJ1-5 . TRBV20-1 CSARPLGVGRQPQHF TGCAGTGCTAGACCCCTGGGGGTAGGGCGACAGCCCCAGCATTTT
many TRBJ2-2 TRBD1 TRBV24-1 CATGQGALTGELFF TGTGCCACAGGACAGGGGGCGTTAACCGGGGAGCTGTTTTTT
few TRBJ1-4 . TRBV7-2 CASRRGRPKFTNEKLFF TGTGCCAGCAGGAGAGGCAGGCCCAAATTCACTAATGAAAAACTGTTTTTT
. TRBJ2-7 . TRBV20-1 CSASGAYEQYF TGCAGTGCTAGCGGGGCTTACGAGCAGTACTTC
once TRBJ1-1 . TRBV2 CASSDVLTTEAFF TGTGCCAGCAGTGACGTGTTGACGACTGAAGCTTTCTTT
. TRBJ1-1 . TRBV12-3/TRBV12-4 CASTRRNTEASF TGTGCCAGTACCAGGCGAAACACTGAAGCTTCCTTT
. TRBJ2-5 . TRBV12-3/TRBV12-4 CASSPSSDRQETQYF TGTGCCAGCAGTCCCTCCTCGGACAGACAAGAGACCCAGTACTTC
. TRBJ2-7 TRBD2 TRBV4-1 CASSQQTSGAYEQYF TGCGCCAGCAGCCAACAGACTAGCGGGGCATACGAGCAGTACTTC
many TRBJ2-7 TRBD2 TRBV25-1 CASSVLFAGVVIEQYF TGTGCCAGCAGTGTTCTATTTGCGGGAGTCGTCATCGAGCAGTACTTC
. TRBJ2-2 . TRBV11-3 CASSLAWGRELFF TGTGCCAGCAGCTTAGCTTGGGGCCGGGAGCTGTTTTTT
many TRBJ1-6 TRBD1 TRBV25-1 CASRQGVFGDSPLHF TGTGCCAGCCGACAGGGGGTCTTCGGGGATTCACCCCTCCACTTT
. TRBJ1-5 . TRBV7-9 CASRRGLNQPQHF TGTGCCAGCAGACGGGGCCTCAATCAGCCCCAGCATTTT
. TRBJ1-1 TRBD1 TRBV6-5 CASKSGQALKAFF TGTGCCAGCAAATCAGGACAGGCGCTTAAAGCTTTCTTT
many TRBJ1-4 . TRBV6-5 CASSRGFNEKLFF TGTGCCAGCAGCCGAGGATTTAATGAAAAACTGTTTTTT
many TRBJ1-2 . TRBV7-9 CASSPGGGPDYGYTF TGTGCCAGCAGCCCCGGGGGGGGACCAGACTATGGCTACACCTTC
. TRBJ2-7 TRBD2 TRBV20-1 CSVPLQREPYEQYF TGCAGTGTCCCCCTTCAGCGGGAGCCCTACGAGCAGTACTTC
. TRBJ1-1 TRBD1 TRBV7-2 CASSFRGTGTTNF TGTGCCAGCAGCTTTCGTGGGACAGGGACTACCAATTTT
. TRBJ1-1 . TRBV7-9 CASSLGGTGEAFF TGTGCCAGCAGCTTAGGCGGGACGGGAGAAGCTTTCTTT
many TRBJ1-2 . TRBV20-1 CSARKDRSIYGYTF TGCAGTGCGAGGAAGGACAGATCGATCTATGGCTACACCTTC
once TRBJ2-5 . TRBV9 CASSGQSGTQYF TGTGCCAGCAGTGGACAGTCCGGGACCCAGTACTTC
. TRBJ1-5 . TRBV28 CASSLGGGGGQPQHF TGTGCCAGCAGCTTAGGAGGGGGAGGCGGTCAGCCCCAGCATTTT
. TRBJ1-4 TRBD1 TRBV10-3 CASTGGLTEKLFF TGTGCCTCGACAGGGGGTCTCACTGAAAAACTGTTTTTT
few TRBJ2-7 . TRBV20-1 CSARDLRGGSKVEQYF TGCAGTGCTAGAGATCTGAGGGGTGGAAGTAAGGTCGAGCAGTACTTC
many TRBJ1-5 TRBD1 TRBV9 CASGTGGQPQHF TGTGCCAGCGGGACAGGAGGTCAGCCCCAGCATTTT
many TRBJ1-5 . TRBV7-9 CASSLLDSNQPQHF TGTGCCAGCAGCTTACTTGATAGCAATCAGCCCCAGCATTTT
. TRBJ2-5 TRBD1 TRBV7-8 CASSPGTVKQETQYF TGTGCCAGCAGCCCTGGGACAGTTAAACAAGAGACCCAGTACTTC
. TRBJ2-5 . TRBV25-1 CATSDSGRETQYF TGTGCCACCAGTGACTCCGGACGGGAGACCCAGTACTTC